This T cell receptor beta chain is from a study of blood T cell repertoires in COVID-19. In the original processing: Counts of nucleated cells, estimated from reference gene primer amplification, were obtained. Only in-frame clones appear in the TCRdb table, and some are missing; sequencing was by immunoSEQ multiplex PCR. That table furnishes V, J and clone size, whereas the DNA furnished D and trimming. The table shows roughly 75,000 clones, with roughly 70% occurring only once. The CDR3 has 14 residues. V was cut by 4 bases and J by 4 bases, with 13 bases left in between. The germline CDR1 and CDR2 sequences are SEHNR and FQNEAQ (reference sequence).

Sequencing input: peripheral blood. V usage is TRBV7-9 and J usage is TRBJ1-2; TRBD1 is a possible D gene (6 bases). This TCR was sampled from a human donor with acute or convalescent COVID-19. The donor label of this sample is uncertain. The CDR3: CASSWTAKAYGYTF. As DNA, the CDR3 is TGTGCCAGCAGCTGGACAGCGAAGGCCTATGGCTACACCTTC. Supplemented by reference TRBV7-9 and TRBJ1-2, the full variable domain reads DTGVSQNPRHKITKRGQNVTFRCDPISEHNRLYWYRQTLGQGPEFLTYFQNEAQLEKSRLLSDRFSAERPKGSFSTLEIQRTEQGDSAMYLCASSWTAKAYGYTFGSGTRLTVV.